Listed below are T cell receptor beta chains from one sample, sequenced in a study of cytomegalovirus exposure and HLA in healthy donors. TCRdb's copy holds only in-frame clones and misses some; the assay was immunoSEQ multiplex PCR. In the table there are over 100,000 clones, roughly 78% of which are singletons. The source material was PBMCs. Every receptor here comes from a woman in her thirties or forties in good health and CMV-seronegative. Each CDR3 is given with its conserved first and last residue. The order of the fields is J gene, V gene, clone size, D gene, CDR3 DNA, CDR3 protein. The D gene is left open where the match is weak. Clone sizes are given selectively: once, few, many, or a class where the clone is expanded.

>TRBJ2-1|TRBV7-3|NA|NA
TGTGCCAGCAGCTTATCAGGCGCACCCGATGAGCAGTTCTTC
CASSLSGAPDEQFF
>TRBJ2-7|TRBV11-2|few|NA
TGTGCCGTGGAGGGGGCAGTGTACGAGCAGTACTTC
CAVEGAVYEQYF
>TRBJ1-1|TRBV28|NA|NA
TGTGCCAGCAGTTTATTCGGTCGGGGAGATGGAGAAGCTTTCTTT
CASSLFGRGDGEAFF
>TRBJ1-6|TRBV5-1|NA|TRBD1
TGCGCCAGCAGCTTGGGACAGGGGGTTTCACCCCTCCACTTT
CASSLGQGVSPLHF
>TRBJ1-3|TRBV29-1|NA|NA
TGCAGCGTCGAAGGGCGAGCCAGGGGCTCTGGAAACACCATATATTTT
CSVEGRARGSGNTIYF
>TRBJ1-1|TRBV9|NA|TRBD1
TGTGCCAGCAGCGCCGGGGGACAGGCGAACACTGAAGCTTTCTTT
CASSAGGQANTEAFF
>TRBJ1-2|TRBV27|NA|TRBD1
TGTGCCAGCAGTTCGGGACAGTTCTATGGCTACACCTTC
CASSSGQFYGYTF
>TRBJ2-5|TRBV6-6|once|TRBD2
TGTGCCAGCAGAACGCTAGCGGGAGTTGGGACCCAGTACTTC
CASRTLAGVGTQYF
>TRBJ2-7|TRBV5-4|NA|NA
TGTGCCAGCAGCCGGTCGGAGTACGAGCAGTACTTC
CASSRSEYEQYF
>TRBJ1-5|TRBV5-6|NA|TRBD1
TGTGCCAGCAGCTTGGCCAGGACAGGACCTGGTGGGCCCCAGCATTTT
CASSLARTGPGGPQHF
>TRBJ2-7|TRBV4-2|NA|TRBD1
TGTGCCAGCAGCCAAGGAGTCGGGACAGAGGGCGAGCAGTACTTC
CASSQGVGTEGEQYF
>TRBJ1-4|TRBV28|NA|NA
TGTGCCAGCAGGATACAGGGTTCTGAAAAACTGTTTTTT
CASRIQGSEKLFF
>TRBJ2-7|TRBV19|NA|NA
TGTGCCACCTCCGGGACTTTATACGAGCAGTACTTC
CATSGTLYEQYF
>TRBJ1-5|TRBV19|once|NA
TGTGCCAGCGGGTGGTGGAGCAATCAGCCCCAGCATTTT
CASGWWSNQPQHF
>TRBJ2-3|TRBV11-2|NA|TRBD2
TGTGCCAGCAGCTCCGTAGCGGGATTCACAGATACGCAGTATTTT
CASSSVAGFTDTQYF
>TRBJ2-1|TRBV28|NA|NA
TGTGCCAGCAGCCCGGCGATACTAGGGAGGTACAATGAGCAGTTCTTC
CASSPAILGRYNEQFF
>TRBJ1-1|TRBV5-4|NA|TRBD1
TGTGCCAGCAGCTTCGGACCGGGACAGGCTAGCGCTGAAGCTTTCTTT
CASSFGPGQASAEAFF
>TRBJ2-6|TRBV9|NA|TRBD1
TGTGCCAGCAGCGCAACCACCTCAGGGGGCGCTGGGGCCAACGTCCTGACTTTC
CASSATTSGGAGANVLTF
>TRBJ2-5|TRBV11-2|NA|NA
TGTGCCAGCAGTCAATTGAGGGCGGAGACCCAGTACTTC
CASSQLRAETQYF
>TRBJ2-2|TRBV4-3|NA|TRBD2
TGCGCCAGCAGCCAAGAAAGGGCGGGACTAGCCCCGTTCGGGGAGCTGTTTTTT
CASSQERAGLAPFGELFF
>TRBJ2-3|TRBV5-1|NA|NA
TGCGCCAGCAGCTTGCCGGCGGGGGACACCCGCACAGATACGCAGTATTTT
CASSLPAGDTRTDTQYF
>TRBJ1-2|TRBV6-5|NA|NA
TGTGCCAGCAGGCCTCAGGGGCAGCTCCCCGTCTACACCTTC
CASRPQGQLPVYTF
>TRBJ1-2|TRBV4-1|NA|TRBD1
TGCGCCAGCAGCCTGGGGACAGCAGCTAACTATGGCTACACCTTC
CASSLGTAANYGYTF
>TRBJ2-7|TRBV11-2|NA|NA
TGTGCCAGCAGCTTTGGAGACCTCTACGAGCAGTACTTC
CASSFGDLYEQYF
>TRBJ1-1|TRBV7-9|NA|NA
TGTGCCAGCAGCTTGAGGACAGATGAAGCTTTCTTT
CASSLRTDEAFF
>TRBJ1-4|TRBV27|NA|NA
TGTGCCAGCAAACCGGGACTTCTGAAGGAACTGTTTTTT
CASKPGLLKELFF
>TRBJ1-4|TRBV27|NA|NA
TGTGCCAGCAGACAGGGCACTAATGAAAAACTGTTTTTT
CASRQGTNEKLFF
>TRBJ2-7|TRBV27|NA|TRBD2
TGTGCCAGCAGTTTATCGGTCGCTAGCGGGACGAACGAGCAGTACTTC
CASSLSVASGTNEQYF
>TRBJ2-7|TRBV28|NA|NA
TGTGCCAGCAGTTCCGGTGGTGGGAGCCGGCACGAGCAGTACTTC
CASSSGGGSRHEQYF
>TRBJ2-1|TRBV10-2|once|NA
TGCGCCAGCAGAACAGTTTCCAATGAGCAGTTCTTC
CASRTVSNEQFF
>TRBJ1-1|TRBV5-1|NA|TRBD1
TGCGCCAGCAGCTTCACAGGGGGGGTTGAAGCTTTCTTT
CASSFTGGVEAFF
>TRBJ2-3|TRBV7-6|NA|NA
TGTGCCAGCAGCGCGGTCGGGGGAGAGACAGATACGCAGTATTTT
CASSAVGGETDTQYF
>TRBJ2-1|TRBV19|NA|NA
TGTGCCAGTAGTATCAACAGGGACCATTCCTACAATGAGCAGTTCTTC
CASSINRDHSYNEQFF
>TRBJ2-1|TRBV18|NA|TRBD2
TGTGCCAACCCCAGACCGGGACTAGCAAGCTACAATGAGCAGTTCTTC
CANPRPGLASYNEQFF
>TRBJ2-3|TRBV1|NA|NA
TGCACCAGCAGCCTGAACATAAACGCGGAAGATACGCAGTATTTT
CTSSLNINAEDTQYF
>TRBJ2-1|TRBV19|NA|NA
TGTGCCAGTAAGAGTCTCTACTTCGACAATGAGCAGTTCTTC
CASKSLYFDNEQFF
>TRBJ2-5|TRBV5-8|NA|TRBD2
TGTGCCAGCAGCTTCGGGAGGGCCCAAGAGACCCAGTACTTC
CASSFGRAQETQYF
>TRBJ2-6|TRBV5-4|NA|TRBD2
TGTGCCAGCAGCTTTGGGGGGGGGATCTCTGGGGCCAACGTCCTGACTTTC
CASSFGGGISGANVLTF
>TRBJ2-1|TRBV7-6|NA|NA
TGTGCCAGCAGCTTACTCAGAAACAATGAGCAGTTCTTC
CASSLLRNNEQFF
>TRBJ1-1|TRBV28|few|NA
TGTGCCAGCAGTTTACCAGGCGCGAACACTGAAGCTTTCTTT
CASSLPGANTEAFF
>TRBJ2-1|TRBV18|few|TRBD2
TGTGCCAGCTCACCGTCGCTAGCGGGAGACCATGAGCAGTTCTTC
CASSPSLAGDHEQFF
>TRBJ1-1|TRBV6-5|NA|NA
TGTGCCAGCAGTTACACTGGGAACACTGAAGCTTTCTTT
CASSYTGNTEAFF
>TRBJ1-1|TRBV5-1|NA|NA
TGCGCCAGCAGCTCTCATCCCGGGGGGGCGATGAACACTGAAGCTTTCTTT
CASSSHPGGAMNTEAFF
>TRBJ2-7|TRBV10-3|NA|NA
TGTGCCATCAGTGAGCTGACAGTGCTGTACTTC
CAISELTVLYF
>TRBJ2-1|TRBV29-1|NA|TRBD2
TGCAGCGCGACTAGCGGGAACGATGAGCAGTTCTTC
CSATSGNDEQFF
>TRBJ2-1|TRBV5-4|NA|TRBD2
TGTGCCAGCAGCTTGGGGACTAGCGGCTCCAATGAGCAGTTCTTC
CASSLGTSGSNEQFF
>TRBJ1-2|TRBV20-1|NA|TRBD1
TGCAGTAGGGGACAGGCAAGCGGCTACACCTTC
CSRGQASGYTF
>TRBJ2-2|TRBV18|NA|NA
TGTGCCAGCTCAGCTGGTACAGGCAACACCGGGGAGCTGTTTTTT
CASSAGTGNTGELFF
>TRBJ2-5|TRBV10-3|NA|TRBD2
TGTGCCATCAGTGAGACTAGCGGGAAGCGGGGGACCCAGTACTTC
CAISETSGKRGTQYF
>TRBJ2-1|TRBV18|NA|TRBD2
TGTGCCAGCTCACCTGCTTGGACTAGCGGGAGTTTAGTCGATGAGCAGTTCTTC
CASSPAWTSGSLVDEQFF
>TRBJ2-5|TRBV7-6|NA|NA
TGTGCCAGCAGCCGGGACCCCGTCAGGGAGGAGGAGGAAGAGACCCAGTACTTC
CASSRDPVREEEEETQYF
>TRBJ1-1|TRBV5-4|NA|NA
TGTGCCAGCAGCTCTTCTCCGAACACTGAAGCTTTCTTT
CASSSSPNTEAFF
>TRBJ1-3|TRBV7-3|NA|TRBD1
TGTGCCAGCAGCTCACCCGCCGGACAGGGGTCGAACACCATATATTTT
CASSSPAGQGSNTIYF
>TRBJ2-3|TRBV5-6|NA|TRBD2
TGTGCCAGCAGCTTGGGGGCTAGCGGAACCACAGATACGCAGTATTTT
CASSLGASGTTDTQYF
>TRBJ1-2|TRBV28|NA|NA
TGTGCCAGCAGCCTTACAGTAGGCTCCTTGACCAACTATGGCTACACCTTC
CASSLTVGSLTNYGYTF
>TRBJ2-1|TRBV5-4|NA|TRBD2
TGTGCCAGCAGTCGAAGACTAGCGGGTCACAATGAGCAGTTCTTC
CASSRRLAGHNEQFF
>TRBJ1-1|TRBV2|NA|NA
TGTGCCAGCAGTGATACAGACGGCAACACTGAAGCTTTCTTT
CASSDTDGNTEAFF
>TRBJ1-4|TRBV29-1|NA|TRBD1
TGCAGCATATGGACAGGGACAGATGAAAAACTGTTTTTT
CSIWTGTDEKLFF
>TRBJ2-1|TRBV28|NA|NA
TGTGCCAGCAGTTTAGGTCGTCTAGCCTTCCGAGAGCAGTTCTTC
CASSLGRLAFREQFF
>TRBJ1-5|TRBV7-2|NA|TRBD1
TGTGCCAGCAGCCTCAACAGGGGCGGGCAGCCCCAGCATTTT
CASSLNRGGQPQHF